This is a list of T cell receptor beta chains from one sample in a study of beta chain features in type 1 diabetes. Profiling relied on immunoSEQ multiplex PCR, and the TCRdb table lists in-frame clones only, not all of them. The sample yields approximately 470,000 clones, about 30% seen once. Sequencing was performed on naive CD4+ T cells from blood. These receptors came from a man younger than 30 in good health. Both conserved end residues are part of each CDR3. A D gene is named only where the DNA matches it firmly. A clone size is listed for some rows: how often the clone was seen (once, few, many), or a class if it is expanded.

clone size | D gene | J gene | V gene | CDR3 DNA | CDR3 protein
. | . | TRBJ2-1 | TRBV28 | TGTGCCAGCAGTTTACACGTGGGAGGACGTGAGCAGTTCTTC | CASSLHVGGREQFF
. | . | TRBJ2-7 | TRBV15 | TGTGCCACCAGATCCGAGAGGGACGGCGAGTACTTC | CATRSERDGEYF
. | TRBD1 | TRBJ2-7 | TRBV30 | TGTGCCTGGAGTCCAGACAGGGATTACGAGCAGTACTTC | CAWSPDRDYEQYF
few | . | TRBJ2-7 | TRBV7-9 | TGTGCCAGCAGCTTAGACGTAACAAGCTCCTACGAGCAGTACTTC | CASSLDVTSSYEQYF
. | . | TRBJ2-1 | TRBV18 | TGTGCCAGCTCACTCGGCCGAGAGCAGTTCTTC | CASSLGREQFF
few | TRBD1 | TRBJ2-3 | TRBV7-2 | TGTGCCAGCAGCCCCGACAGGGGGTTACCAGATACGCAGTATTTT | CASSPDRGLPDTQYF
. | TRBD2 | TRBJ2-7 | TRBV10-3 | TGTGCCATCAGACCAGGACTAGCTCTTGACGAGCAGTACTTC | CAIRPGLALDEQYF
few | TRBD2 | TRBJ2-3 | TRBV10-3 | TGTGCCATCAGTGAGTCTACTAGCGCTAGCACAGATACGCAGTATTTT | CAISESTSASTDTQYF
few | TRBD2 | TRBJ2-4 | TRBV5-4 | TGTGCCAGCAGGGAGCGGGAGGTTGACATTCAGTACTTC | CASREREVDIQYF
. | . | TRBJ1-2 | TRBV7-9 | TGTGCCAGCAGCTTAACCCCGACACCGAACTATGGCTACACCTTC | CASSLTPTPNYGYTF